Following are 10 T cell receptor beta chains from one sample sequenced in a study of identical twins. MiXCR, applied by TCRdb to the 5' RACE reads, yields one record per CDR3 protein. The sample shows around 690,000 distinct CDR3 sequences, 21% of them seen only once. This sample was also put to use in a study of T cells expressing NK-cell markers.

The material sequenced was PBMCs. Source of these receptors: a woman younger than 30 in good health.

Remarks on this clonotype: A much bigger clone sits one base away, suggesting this may be a read error. V is TRBV10-3 and J is TRBJ2-1, with TRBD1 identical over 9 bases. This CDR3 is 14 amino acids long. CDR1 ENHRY and CDR2 SYGVKD come from the germline V gene. This chain's CDR3 is CAIRPGQGVSEQLF. The CDR3 nucleotides read TGTGCCATCAGGCCGGGACAGGGTGTCAGTGAGCAGCTCTTC.

In this sample, this clonotype turned up a few times. The chain links TRBV7-6 to TRBJ2-7; 9 bases align to TRBD1. This CDR3 region has 14 residues. V lost 0 bases and J lost 6; bases outside the gene matches: 3. The germline CDR1 and CDR2 sequences are SGHVS and FNYEAQ. In nucleotides, the CDR3 is TGTGCCAGCAGCTTAGCAATGGACAGGGGCGAGCAGTACTTC. The encoded protein is CASSLAMDRGEQYF.

The chain employs TRBV4-3 and TRBJ2-2; the D gene could be TRBD1 or TRBD2 (5 bases each). Deletions cut 2 bases from V and 7 bases from J, with 11 bases between. CDR1 and CDR2 from the germline V gene are LGHNA and YSLEER. The CDR3 sequence is 14 residues long. CDR3 sequence (DNA): TGCGCCAGCAGCCAATTCGGGACCGGCGGGGAGCTGTTTTTT. Translating gives CASSQFGTGGELFF.

Ten or more counts support this clonotype. The J gene is TRBJ1-5, the V gene TRBV12-3 or TRBV12-4; D call uncertain. This CDR3 contains 14 residues. Trimming removed 2 bases from V and 2 bases from J, with 7 bases in between. The CDR3 reads CASSLRDGNQPQHF. The CDR3 coding sequence is TGTGCCAGCAGTTTACGGGATGGCAATCAGCCCCAGCATTTT.

This clonotype has more than one count but fewer than ten. V is TRBV29-1 and J is TRBJ2-3; 8 nucleotides agree with TRBD2. The CDR3 extends over 16 amino acids. CDR1 SQVTM and CDR2 ANQGSEA come from the germline V gene. Trimming at V came to 2 bases and at J to 7 bases, leaving 14 bases not matched to a gene. The chain's CDR3 is CSVERSPGRGGNTQYF. The CDR3 region has the DNA TGCAGCGTTGAAAGGTCACCCGGGAGGGGGGGAAATACGCAGTATTTT.

The rearrangement joins TRBV10-3 to TRBJ2-5; 12 positions agree with TRBD1. The CDR3 loop spans 15 amino acids. V gave up 9 bases and J gave up 5 bases; unmatched junction bases: 10. CDR1 and CDR2 from the germline V gene are ENHRY and SYGVKD. Here the CDR3 DNA reads TGTGCCATGAGATGGGACAGGGGGCGAGGGGAGACCCAGTACTTC. Amino acids: CAMRWDRGRGETQYF.

The genes are TRBV6-1 and TRBJ2-2, with unresolved D. The CDR3 is made up of 16 amino acids. The germline V gene encodes CDR1 MNHNS and CDR2 SASEGT. Trimming took off 7 bases at V and 0 bases at J, with 15 bases between the two ends. The CDR3 DNA sequence: TGTGCCAGCATTCCCTCCTCCGGATCGAACACCGGGGAGCTGTTTTTT. Translated, it gives CASIPSSGSNTGELFF.

This clonotype has at least ten counts. This chain links TRBV10-3 with TRBJ2-7; D may be TRBD1 (5 bases). CDR3 length equals 16 residues. Per germline, CDR1 ENHRY and CDR2 SYGVKD. The ends were cut back, 0 bases at V and 2 bases at J, with 14 bases in the middle. CDR3: CAISESTAKDTYEQYF. CDR3 nucleotide sequence: TGTGCCATCAGTGAGTCGACAGCTAAAGATACCTACGAGCAGTACTTC.

This chain connects TRBV4-2 to TRBJ2-7, with D tentatively TRBD2 (6 bases). Per the germline V gene, CDR1 is LGHNA and CDR2 is YNFKEQ. The CDR3 length is 16 residues. V was shortened by 0 bases and J by 2 bases, with 14 bases between the two germline ends. DNA for the CDR3: TGTGCCAGCAGCCAAGATTTAGTAAGCGGGCCCTACGAGCAGTACTTC. It translates to CASSQDLVSGPYEQYF.

The chain combines TRBV4-2 with TRBJ2-3; a weak D match, TRBD2 (6 bases). CDR1 is LGHNA and CDR2 is YNFKEQ in the germline V gene. The V end lost 1 base, the J end lost 6 bases, and 14 bases lay between the germline ends. This CDR3 contains 15 residues. The CDR3 DNA is TGTGCCAGCAGCCAAGCCGGGGGAGAATCCGATACGCAGTATTTT. Its translation is CASSQAGGESDTQYF.